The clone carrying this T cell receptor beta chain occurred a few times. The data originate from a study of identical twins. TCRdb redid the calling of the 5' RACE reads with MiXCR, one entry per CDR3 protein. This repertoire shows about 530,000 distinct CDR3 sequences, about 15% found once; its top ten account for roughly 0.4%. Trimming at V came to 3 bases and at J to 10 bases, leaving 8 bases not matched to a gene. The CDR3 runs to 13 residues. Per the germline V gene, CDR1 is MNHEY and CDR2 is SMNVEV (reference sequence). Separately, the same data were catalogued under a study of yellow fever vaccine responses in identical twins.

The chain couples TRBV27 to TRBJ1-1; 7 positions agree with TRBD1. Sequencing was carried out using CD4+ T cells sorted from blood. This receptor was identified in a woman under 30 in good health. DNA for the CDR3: TGTGCCAGCAGTTTCCCCGACAGGGTGAGAGCTTTCTTT. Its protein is CASSFPDRVRAFF.